A single sample gave rise to the 27 T cell receptor beta chains below, sequenced in a study of graft-versus-host responses after intestinal transplantation. Which antigens these TCRs recognize remains unknown. The data were produced by immunoSEQ multiplex PCR, yet TCRdb's version contains in-frame clones alone and is incomplete. Here the sample spans more than 90,000 clones, roughly 92% being singletons. Specimen: unstimulated CD4+ T cells sorted from spleen or lymph node cells, collected before transplant. The receptors stem from a human donor who was the organ donor for an intestinal transplant.

The gene calls are TRBV7-9 and TRBJ2-1, with a possible D match to TRBD2 (6 bases). Germline-derived CDR1 and CDR2 are SEHNR and FQNEAQ (reference sequence). The CDR3 contains 14 residues. Trimming left V 5 bases short and J 9 bases short, with 17 bases between. CDR3 region: CASSPPTRGGEQFF. In DNA, the CDR3 is TGTGCCAGCAGCCCCCCTACGAGGGGAGGTGAGCAGTTCTTC.

The chain is built from TRBV2 and TRBJ2-7, with D perhaps given as TRBD1 or TRBD2 (5 bases each). Germline-derived CDR1 and CDR2 are SNHLY and FYNNEI. The CDR3 length is 16 residues. V gave up 6 bases and J gave up 6 bases, with 24 bases separating them. The CDR3 reads CASRRVLDKAPSEQYF. DNA of the CDR3: TGTGCCAGCAGGAGGGTCCTGGACAAGGCCCCCTCCGAGCAGTACTTC.

The chain recombines TRBV5-1 with TRBJ2-3; D gene unclear. CDR1 and CDR2 (germline): SGHRS, YFSETQ. This CDR3 spans 16 amino acids. Trimming left V 1 base short and J 8 bases short, with 20 bases between. CDR3 bases: TGCGCCAGCAGCTTGATTGGAACTCCCCTCGGCGGTACGCAGTATTTT. Its protein is CASSLIGTPLGGTQYF.

This clone came up once. The chain has TRBV10-2 and TRBJ2-3, with a weak D call TRBD2 (6 bases). This CDR3 is built from 14 residues. Germline V gene sequence: CDR1 WSHSY, CDR2 SAAADI. V dropped 8 bases and J dropped 5 bases, with 17 bases sitting between them. In DNA, the CDR3 is TGCGCCAGCTGGTCCAGGGAGGTGATAGATACGCAGTATTTT. It is translated as CASWSREVIDTQYF.

The genes are TRBV7-3 and TRBJ2-1, with 7 bases identical to TRBD2. Germline V lookup: CDR1 SGHTA, CDR2 FQGTGA. The CDR3 loop spans 15 amino acids. The V gene end was trimmed by 5 bases and the J gene end by 9 bases; junction bases not matched to a gene: 13. The DNA of the CDR3 is TGTGCCAGCAGCCCCGAGGGGCGGGAGACTGGTGAGCAGTTCTTC. It is translated as CASSPEGRETGEQFF.

The chain employs TRBV6-5 and TRBJ1-2, with unresolved D. The ends were cut back, 0 bases at V and 4 bases at J, with 9 bases in the middle. From germline, CDR1 is MNHEY and CDR2 SVGAGI. CDR3 length: 14 amino acids. CDR3 nucleotides: TGTGCCAGCAGTTACTCGCCTGATCGCTATGGCTACACCTTC. This translates into CASSYSPDRYGYTF.

V gene TRBV10-3 combines with J gene TRBJ1-2; no reliable D call. Germline loops: CDR1 ENHRY, CDR2 SYGVKD. This CDR3 has 15 amino acids. V dropped 0 bases and J dropped 3 bases, with 11 bases sitting between them. CDR3 in amino acids: CAISESRQSDYGYTF. The DNA of the CDR3 is TGTGCCATCAGTGAGTCGCGGCAGTCCGACTATGGCTACACCTTC.

The chain is built from TRBV5-7 and TRBJ2-1, with D perhaps matching TRBD1 or TRBD2 (5 bases each). TRBV5-7 has ORF status, its function being uncertain. The CDR3 extends over 15 amino acids. Trimming removed 2 bases at V and 3 bases at J, with 12 bases between. CDR3: CASSFPGPGYNEQFF. For the CDR3, the DNA is TGTGCCAGCAGCTTCCCGGGACCTGGCTACAATGAGCAGTTCTTC.

Here the CDR3 reads CASSVEGLQGYTF. CDR3 coding DNA: TGTGCCAGCAGTGTAGAGGGTCTACAGGGCTACACCTTC. The gene calls are TRBV6-1 and TRBJ1-2, with D hard to call. Deletions cut 4 bases from V and 8 bases from J, with 14 bases between. The CDR3 is 13 amino acids. Germline CDR1 MNHNS, CDR2 SASEGT.

V and J are TRBV5-5 and TRBJ1-1; TRBD1 is a possible D gene (6 bases). This CDR3 contains 15 residues. CDR1 and CDR2 from the germline V gene are SGHKS and YYEKEE (reference sequence). V was clipped by 4 bases and J by 0 bases, with 13 bases between them. CDR3 sequence: CASSGFDRMNTEAFF. The CDR3 DNA is TGTGCCAGCAGCGGGTTCGACAGGATGAACACTGAAGCTTTCTTT.

This clone has more than one count but fewer than ten. The chain combines TRBV28 with TRBJ1-1; possibly TRBD1 for D (5 bases). Between the trimmed V and J ends, which lost 5 bases and 1 base, there was a span of 20 bases. Germline CDR1 and CDR2: MDHEN and SYDVKM. The CDR3 is 17 residues long. The CDR3 spells CASSPQGRLGANTEAFF. The CDR3 DNA sequence: TGTGCCAGCAGTCCCCAGGGTAGGTTAGGGGCGAACACTGAAGCTTTCTTT.

The V gene is TRBV6-1, the J gene TRBJ1-1; possibly TRBD1 for D (6 bases). The length of the CDR3 is 13 residues. The V gene's germline CDR1 is MNHNS and CDR2 SASEGT. V was shortened by 7 bases and J by 4 bases, with 13 bases between the two germline ends. CDR3 nucleotide sequence: TGTGCCAGCATTCTCACAGGGCGCACTGAAGCTTTCTTT. Residues: CASILTGRTEAFF.

V and J are TRBV6-1 and TRBJ2-7; D is ambiguous. Trimming left V 7 bases short and J 0 bases short, with 10 bases between. The CDR3 extends over 13 amino acids. Germline V CDR1 and CDR2: MNHNS, SASEGT. CDR3: CASTNGNSYEQYF. CDR3 nucleotides: TGTGCCAGCACTAACGGTAACTCCTACGAGCAGTACTTC.

The chain links TRBV9 to TRBJ2-2; 8 bases are a match to TRBD2. Germline V lookup: CDR1 SGDLS, CDR2 YYNGEE. This CDR3 has 19 residues. The J segment lost 3 bases and the V segment lost 0 bases, leaving 13 bases of the junction unmatched. CDR3 sequence: CASSVEGVGLAGHTGELFF. CDR3 nucleotide sequence: TGTGCCAGCAGCGTAGAGGGGGTGGGGCTAGCGGGCCACACCGGGGAGCTGTTTTTT.

V and J are TRBV10-2 and TRBJ2-5; TRBD2 matches at 9 bases. The CDR3 sequence is 15 residues long. CDR1 and CDR2 (germline): WSHSY, SAAADI. The trim removed 6 bases at V and 4 bases at J, leaving 9 bases unmatched. CDR3 in DNA: TGCGCCAGCAGGGATAGCGGGAGTTCTGGAGAGACCCAGTACTTC. It yields the protein CASRDSGSSGETQYF.

The chain uses TRBV6-1 and TRBJ2-2; D is tentatively TRBD1 or TRBD2 (5 bases each). Trimming left V 7 bases short and J 4 bases short, with 16 bases between. There are 15 residues in the CDR3. Germline values: CDR1 MNHNS, CDR2 SASEGT. The CDR3 nucleotides are TGTGCCAGCACCGAAGGGCAGGGACCCACCGGGGAGCTGTTTTTT. Translating it yields CASTEGQGPTGELFF.

The chain uses TRBV27 and TRBJ2-7; D unresolved. The CDR3 contains 13 residues. V lost 8 bases and J 9 bases, leaving 20 bases between the germline ends. Germline assignment: CDR1 MNHEY and CDR2 SMNVEV (reference sequence). The CDR3 bases are TGTGCCAGCTCCGGCCCACTGATCGGTCTGCAGTACTTC. Translated, it gives CASSGPLIGLQYF.

The chain carries TRBV29-1 and TRBJ2-3; D may be TRBD1 or TRBD2 (6 bases each). The V end was cut by 4 bases, the J end by 11 bases, with 16 bases between. This CDR3 is built from 12 residues. Germline V CDR1 and CDR2: SQVTM, ANQGSEA. DNA of the CDR3: TGCAGCGTTGGCGGGACATCTTTACAGCAGTATTTT. Residues: CSVGGTSLQQYF.

This rearrangement joins TRBV7-2 to TRBJ1-5; 12 bases match TRBD1. V shed 4 bases and J 7 bases; nucleotides not matched to a gene: 2. The germline V gene encodes CDR1 SGHTA and CDR2 FQGNSA. The length of the CDR3 is 14 residues. CDR3 sequence reads: CASSWDRGQQPQHF. In nucleotides, the CDR3 is TGTGCCAGCAGCTGGGACAGGGGGCAACAGCCCCAGCATTTT. Using reference TRBV7-2 and TRBJ1-5 for the parts outside the CDR3, the full variable domain is GAGVSQSPSNKVTEKGKDVELRCDPISGHTALYWYRQSLGQGLEFLIYFQGNSAPDKSGLPSDRFSAERTGGSVSTLTIQRTQQEDSAVYLCASSWDRGQQPQHFGDGTRLSIL.

The chain combines TRBV11-2 with TRBJ2-5; weak D call: TRBD2 (5 bases). V was trimmed by 1 base and J by 3 bases, leaving 9 bases between them. The CDR3 is 14 residues long. Germline-derived CDR1 and CDR2 are SGHAT and FQNNGV. This CDR3 reads CASSLVSGEETQYF. Written as DNA, the CDR3 is TGTGCCAGCAGCTTAGTAAGCGGTGAAGAGACCCAGTACTTC. Full variable domain (rest looked up from reference TRBV11-2 and TRBJ2-5): EAGVAQSPRYKIIEKRQSVAFWCNPISGHATLYWYQQILGQGPKLLIQFQNNGVVDDSQLPKDRFSAERLKGVDSTLKIQPAKLEDSAVYLCASSLVSGEETQYFGPGTRLLVL.

The chain carries TRBV28 and TRBJ2-6, with a tentative D call TRBD1 (6 bases). V lost 4 bases, J lost 0 bases, and 16 bases lay in between. There are 18 residues in the CDR3. Germline lookup yields CDR1 MDHEN and CDR2 SYDVKM. CDR3 DNA sequence: TGTGCCAGCAGTTCGCCGGGACAACCCAACTCTGGGGCCAACGTCCTGACTTTC. Encoded protein: CASSSPGQPNSGANVLTF.

CDR3 residues: CSVAVADEQYF. CDR3 sequence (DNA): TGCAGCGTTGCTGTCGCGGACGAGCAGTACTTC. The chain employs TRBV29-1 and TRBJ2-7; D is undetermined. Trimming left V 4 bases short and J 5 bases short, with 9 bases between. This CDR3 has 11 residues. Germline CDR1 and CDR2: SQVTM and ANQGSEA.

The V call is TRBV7-9, the J call TRBJ1-1; D not certain. Between the trimmed V and J ends, which lost 1 base and 0 bases, there was a span of 3 bases. This CDR3 comprises 13 residues. Germline V gene lookup returns CDR1 SEHNR and CDR2 FQNEAQ (reference sequence). CDR3 nucleotides: TGTGCCAGCAGCTTAGGGATGAACACTGAAGCTTTCTTT. Translation gives CASSLGMNTEAFF.

The gene calls are TRBV6-5 and TRBJ2-3, with TRBD1 identical over 7 bases. V dropped 3 bases and J dropped 2; count of bases not matched to a gene: 2. The CDR3 totals 14 residues. The germline V gene has CDR1 MNHEY and CDR2 SVGAGI. CDR3 in amino acids: CASSYDRATDTQYF. CDR3 bases: TGTGCCAGCAGTTATGACAGGGCCACAGATACGCAGTATTTT.

The rearrangement uses TRBV5-1 and TRBJ2-5; 8 positions match TRBD2. Germline loops: CDR1 SGHRS, CDR2 YFSETQ. The CDR3 length is 13 residues. With 4 bases clipped from V and 5 bases from J, the junction kept 4 bases outside the gene matches. CDR3 region: CASSGGLGETQYF. The CDR3 DNA follows: TGCGCCAGCAGCGGGGGACTAGGGGAGACCCAGTACTTC.

The CDR3 DNA follows: TGTGCCAGCAGCGCAAGACAGGGGGCCTACAATGAGCAGTTCTTC. It is translated as CASSARQGAYNEQFF. The chain carries TRBV9 and TRBJ2-1, with 9 bases fitting TRBD1. The V segment lost 3 bases and the J segment 2 bases; nucleotides outside the gene matches: 3. The CDR3 is made up of 15 amino acids. Germline V lookup: CDR1 SGDLS, CDR2 YYNGEE.

The chain has TRBV7-8 and TRBJ2-1; D is possibly TRBD1 or TRBD2 (5 bases each). The V gene lost 1 base and the J gene lost 10 bases, with 11 bases spanning the gap. Germline V lookup: CDR1 SGHVS, CDR2 FQNEAQ. This CDR3 is built from 13 residues. CDR3 DNA: TGTGCCAGCAGCTTAGTGGGGGTAGGGGAGCAGTTCTTC. Translating gives CASSLVGVGEQFF.